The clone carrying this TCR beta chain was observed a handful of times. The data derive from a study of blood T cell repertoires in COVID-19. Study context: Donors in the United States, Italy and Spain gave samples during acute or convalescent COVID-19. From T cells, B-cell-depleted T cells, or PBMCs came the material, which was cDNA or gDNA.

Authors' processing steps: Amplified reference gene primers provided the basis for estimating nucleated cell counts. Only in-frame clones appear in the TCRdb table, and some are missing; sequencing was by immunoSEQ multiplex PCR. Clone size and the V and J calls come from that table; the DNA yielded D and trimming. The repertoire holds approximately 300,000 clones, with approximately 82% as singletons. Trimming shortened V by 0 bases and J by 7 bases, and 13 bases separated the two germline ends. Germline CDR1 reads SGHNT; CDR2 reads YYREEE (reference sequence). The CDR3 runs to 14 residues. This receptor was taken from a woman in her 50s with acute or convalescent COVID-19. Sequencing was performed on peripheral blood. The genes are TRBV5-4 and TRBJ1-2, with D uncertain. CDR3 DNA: TGTGCCAGCAGCTTGGATTCGGGTTTTGGTGGCTACACCTTC. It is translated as CASSLDSGFGGYTF.